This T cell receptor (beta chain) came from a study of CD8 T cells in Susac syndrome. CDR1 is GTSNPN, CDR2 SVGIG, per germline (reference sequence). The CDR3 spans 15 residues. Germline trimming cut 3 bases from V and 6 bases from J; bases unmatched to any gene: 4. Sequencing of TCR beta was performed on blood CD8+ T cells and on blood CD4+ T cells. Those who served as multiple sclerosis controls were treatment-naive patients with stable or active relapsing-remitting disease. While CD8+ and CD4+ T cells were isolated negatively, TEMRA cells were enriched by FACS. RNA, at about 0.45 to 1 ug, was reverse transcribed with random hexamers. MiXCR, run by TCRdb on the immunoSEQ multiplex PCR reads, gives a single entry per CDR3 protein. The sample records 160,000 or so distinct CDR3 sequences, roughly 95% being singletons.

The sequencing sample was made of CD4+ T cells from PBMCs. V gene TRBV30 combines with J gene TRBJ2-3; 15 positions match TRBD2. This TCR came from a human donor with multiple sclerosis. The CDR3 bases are TGTGCCTGGAGAACGGGACTAGCGGGAGGTGATACGCAGTATTTT. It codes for CAWRTGLAGGDTQYF.